This T cell receptor beta chain was recorded in a study of long-term antiretroviral therapy in people with HIV. For each donor, at least one pre-ART and at least two post-ART PBMC samples were available. Amounts of roughly 0.85-10 million cryopreserved PBMC were held in the samples before DNA extraction. General study points: HIV repertoires had narrower CDR3 length ranges than controls.

Assay version v3.0 of immunoSEQ was used, and it was run at survey level. Sequencing aimed to cover roughly 40,000-55,000 T-cell genomes per sample. Clones were read by immunoSEQ multiplex PCR, and TCRdb kept only the in-frame ones, dropping some. The profile shows around 36,000 clones, around 79% of them singletons. A word on this clone: As yet, its antigen is unknown.

Trimming shortened V by 9 bases and J by 1 base, and 16 bases separated the two germline ends. Germline CDR1 SNHLY, CDR2 FYNNEI. The CDR3 loop spans 14 amino acids. The TCR comes from a man aged 50-59 years with HIV. The chain has TRBV2 and TRBJ2-7; D possibly matches TRBD1 or TRBD2 (5 bases each). Sequenced here: unsorted PBMCs, sampled 3 years after starting antiretroviral therapy. The CDR3 spells CASSRDPFSYEQYF. The CDR3, as DNA: TGTGCCAGTAGCCGGGACCCCTTTTCCTACGAGCAGTACTTC.